This T cell receptor beta chain was sequenced during a study of shared clonotypes between healthy human individuals. Study-level points and caveats: Incomplete sequencing of sorted subsets was indicated by rarefaction despite large depth.

This CDR3 region has 16 residues. CDR1 and CDR2 from the germline V gene are KGHSH and LQKENI. As concerns this clone: The target antigen is unknown. A junction end diverges from the germline sequence, so it may reflect a read error.

Using immunoSEQ multiplex PCR, the repertoire was profiled, and TCRdb retains in-frame clones only, with some absent. The repertoire consists of 1,400,000 or so clones, with 98% occurring once and the leading ten covering 0.36%. The receptor was derived from a man under 40 in good health. The chain recombines TRBV18 with TRBJ2-2; weak D call: TRBD1 (6 bases). The sequenced material came from naive CD4+ T cells sorted from blood. Indicated subset: CD45RA+ positively selected. CDR3 sequence: CASSPQGLRGTGELFF. In DNA form, the CDR3 reads TGTGCCAGCTCTCCACAGGGCCTCCGGGGCACCGGGGAGCTGTTTTTT.